The subject of this entry is one TCR beta chain. The target antigen is unknown. These data originate in a study of cytomegalovirus exposure and HLA in healthy donors. General observations from the study: Most TCR sequences were uncommon, yet certain public TCRs appeared in many donors. The tendency of first-cohort TCR clusters to co-occur in the 120 or so validation repertoires was identified by a subsequent analysis. The investigators catalogued 150 to 200 TCR beta chains as cytomegalovirus-associated.

Method: immunoSEQ multiplex PCR; TCRdb's copy keeps in-frame clones and lacks some. The table lists 180,000 or so clones, 84% of them singletons, with around an eighth in the top ten. Germline trimming cut 1 base from V and 7 bases from J; bases unmatched to any gene: 9. From germline, CDR1 is SGHTA and CDR2 FQGNSA. The CDR3 extends over 17 amino acids. The donors were members of the roughly 130-subject validation cohort (separate from the 666-subject first cohort). The receptor was derived from a woman in her 30s in good health and CMV-seropositive. This chain links TRBV7-2 with TRBJ1-5; 11 bases line up with TRBD1. Sequenced material: PBMCs. The CDR3 DNA reads TGTGCCAGCAGCTTAGTCGGGACAGGGGGACGGGGGCAGCCCCAGCATTTT. Protein sequence: CASSLVGTGGRGQPQHF.